Listed below are T cell receptor beta chains from one sample, sequenced in a study of T cells expressing NK-cell markers. TCRdb re-called the 5' RACE reads and catalogs CDR3 proteins one per entry, DNA excluded. This sample's table has 350,000 to 400,000 distinct CDR3 sequences. The sequenced sample was blood T cells: a sorted CD56 or NKG2C T cell subset, CD4+ or CD8+ T cells, or bulk PBMC T cells (not recorded which). Receptors originate from a woman aged 45-60 years in good health. CDR3s include the opening cysteine and the closing phenylalanine or tryptophan. The order of the fields is CDR3 protein, J gene, V gene, CDR3 length.

CDR3aa: CASSSQRSASSYNEQFF
j_gene: TRBJ2-1
v_gene: TRBV7-9
len: 17

CDR3aa: CASSQDRGQANEKLFF
j_gene: TRBJ1-4
v_gene: TRBV4-1
len: 16

CDR3aa: CSAVDRTNQPQHF
j_gene: TRBJ1-5
v_gene: TRBV20-1
len: 13

CDR3aa: CASSLALAGRYYNEQFF
j_gene: TRBJ2-1
v_gene: TRBV5-1
len: 17

CDR3aa: CANRADPNTDTQYF
j_gene: TRBJ2-3
v_gene: TRBV5-1
len: 14

CDR3aa: CSVAQGLITGELFF
j_gene: TRBJ2-2
v_gene: TRBV29-1
len: 14

CDR3aa: CASKGSGTYEQYF
j_gene: TRBJ2-7
v_gene: TRBV19
len: 13

CDR3aa: CASSLSSTIEQFF
j_gene: TRBJ2-1
v_gene: TRBV5-1
len: 13

CDR3aa: CASSFSFGLGYGYTF
j_gene: TRBJ1-2
v_gene: TRBV5-1
len: 15

CDR3aa: CASSLSTLTEAFF
j_gene: TRBJ1-1
v_gene: TRBV7-9
len: 13

CDR3aa: CSVFRQGLTEAFF
j_gene: TRBJ1-1
v_gene: TRBV29-1
len: 13

CDR3aa: CASSLTGLDYGYTF
j_gene: TRBJ1-2
v_gene: TRBV12-3/TRBV12-4
len: 14

CDR3aa: CATSDFQGLADYNEQFF
j_gene: TRBJ2-1
v_gene: TRBV24-1
len: 17

CDR3aa: CASSSDRGIDTQYF
j_gene: TRBJ2-3
v_gene: TRBV12-3/TRBV12-4
len: 14

CDR3aa: CASIGLEFPGISDEQFF
j_gene: TRBJ2-1
v_gene: TRBV5-1
len: 17

CDR3aa: CSVLTGSKHEQYF
j_gene: TRBJ2-7
v_gene: TRBV29-1
len: 13

CDR3aa: CASSRDRVGRETQYF
j_gene: TRBJ2-5
v_gene: TRBV4-1
len: 15

CDR3aa: CASSPRLAAMGNEQFF
j_gene: TRBJ2-1
v_gene: TRBV7-7
len: 16

CDR3aa: CSALHSSGGETQYF
j_gene: TRBJ2-5
v_gene: TRBV20-1
len: 14

CDR3aa: CASSWGIRSTNGYTF
j_gene: TRBJ1-2
v_gene: TRBV12-3/TRBV12-4
len: 15

CDR3aa: CSVGVEVGKRVNNEQFF
j_gene: TRBJ2-1
v_gene: TRBV29-1
len: 17

CDR3aa: CASSVEFRAWNEQFF
j_gene: TRBJ2-1
v_gene: TRBV9
len: 15

CDR3aa: CASSLEGLAAPAGELFF
j_gene: TRBJ2-2
v_gene: TRBV7-6
len: 17

CDR3aa: CASRVAREGKRSFF
j_gene: TRBJ2-1
v_gene: TRBV19
len: 14

CDR3aa: CASSPTGANEQFF
j_gene: TRBJ2-1
v_gene: TRBV5-6
len: 13

CDR3aa: CASSLSFPVWTGEHRNTGELFF
j_gene: TRBJ2-2
v_gene: TRBV12-3/TRBV12-4
len: 22

CDR3aa: CASRPNSGSSDEQFF
j_gene: TRBJ2-1
v_gene: TRBV4-1
len: 15

CDR3aa: CSTSQREVPGSEQFF
j_gene: TRBJ2-1
v_gene: TRBV29-1
len: 15

CDR3aa: CATSTRQETQYF
j_gene: TRBJ2-5
v_gene: TRBV15
len: 12

CDR3aa: CASSSMETGANVLTF
j_gene: TRBJ2-6
v_gene: TRBV7-9
len: 15

CDR3aa: CASSQEGGKQYF
j_gene: TRBJ2-7
v_gene: TRBV4-1
len: 12